These 18 T cell receptor beta chains were all obtained from the same sample, sequenced in a study of OX40 agonist ivuxolimab in advanced cancers. Libraries were prepared by immunoSEQ multiplex PCR; TCRdb keeps only in-frame clonotypes and omits some of them. The sample shows more than 50,000 clones, about 85% of them seen only once. The sample here was CD4+ or CD8+ T cells sorted from blood, taken in a trial of the OX40 agonist ivuxolimab. These receptors were obtained from an adult with an advanced solid tumor such as melanoma, head and neck, liver or kidney cancer.

The V and J genes are TRBV7-9 and TRBJ2-7; unclear D gene. Looked up from germline, CDR1 is SEHNR and CDR2 is FQNEAQ (reference sequence). This CDR3 comprises 12 residues. The V end was cut by 1 base, the J end by 6 bases, with 7 bases between. CDR3 nucleotide sequence: TGTGCCAGCAGCTTAGGCCTAACCGAGCAGTACTTC. Its translation: CASSLGLTEQYF.

The sample holds one count of this clone. V usage is TRBV7-2 and J usage is TRBJ1-1; TRBD1 might be the D (6 bases). Trimming removed 0 bases at V and 11 bases at J, with 10 bases between. Germline CDR1 reads SGHTA; CDR2 reads FQGNSA. The CDR3 totals 12 residues. The chain's CDR3 is CASSLATGWAFF. CDR3 DNA sequence: TGTGCCAGCAGCTTAGCCACAGGGTGGGCTTTCTTT.

The CDR3 loop is CASTSGRAGDTQYF. DNA of the CDR3: TGCGCCAGCACTAGCGGGAGGGCCGGGGATACGCAGTATTTT. The chain has TRBV5-1 and TRBJ2-3; TRBD2 matches 12 bases. J was trimmed by 6 bases and V by 6 bases; bases with no gene match: 5. There are 14 residues in the CDR3. Germline V gene data show CDR1 as SGHRS and CDR2 as YFSETQ.

In DNA form, the CDR3 reads TGTGCCAGCAGCTTGTCGGGACAGGGGTACGAGCAGTACTTC. Translating gives CASSLSGQGYEQYF. The chain employs TRBV5-5 and TRBJ2-7; 10 nucleotides match TRBD1. In germline, CDR1 is SGHKS, CDR2 YYEKEE (reference sequence). V lost 1 base and J lost 4; bases outside the gene matches: 2. This CDR3 has 14 residues.

This chain connects TRBV28 to TRBJ1-5; D possibly corresponds to TRBD1 (6 bases). Germline CDR1 MDHEN, CDR2 SYDVKM. V was trimmed by 7 bases and J by 5 bases, leaving 12 bases between them. CDR3 size: 13 residues. CDR3 in DNA: TGTGCCAGCATTGAGGCAGGGGATCAGCCCCAGCATTTT. Encoded protein: CASIEAGDQPQHF. The full variable domain, with the rest looked up from reference TRBV28 and TRBJ1-5, is DVKVTQSSRYLVKRTGEKVFLECVQDMDHENMFWYRQDPGLGLRLIYFSYDVKMKEKGDIPEGYSVSREKKERFSLILESASTNQTSMYLCASIEAGDQPQHFGDGTRLSIL.

The V gene is TRBV5-4, the J gene TRBJ2-3; tentative D call: TRBD2 (6 bases). V was cut by 0 bases and J by 5 bases, with 13 bases left in between. The CDR3 contains 15 residues. CDR1 is SGHNT and CDR2 is YYREEE in the germline V gene (reference sequence). The CDR3 is CASSLAGVSGDTQYF. CDR3 DNA sequence: TGTGCCAGCAGCTTGGCGGGAGTGTCGGGAGATACGCAGTATTTT. Together with reference TRBV5-4 and TRBJ2-3, the CDR3 gives the full variable domain: ETGVTQSPTHLIKTRGQQVTLRCSSQSGHNTVSWYQQALGQGPQFIFQYYREEENGRGNFPPRFSGLQFPNYSSELNVNALELDDSALYLCASSLAGVSGDTQYFGPGTRLTVL.

J is TRBJ2-7 and V is TRBV30; 8 nucleotides line up with TRBD1. The junction had 5 bases not matched to a gene; V was cut back by 0 bases and J by 7 bases. This CDR3 has 13 residues. Germline V gene sequence: CDR1 GTSNPN, CDR2 SVGIG (reference sequence). This CDR3 is CAWSVTQGGEQYF. CDR3 sequence (DNA): TGTGCCTGGAGTGTTACACAGGGGGGTGAGCAGTACTTC.

The count of this clone is one. The chain carries TRBV28 and TRBJ2-3; 8 nucleotides agree with TRBD2. This CDR3 contains 18 residues. The germline V gene encodes CDR1 MDHEN and CDR2 SYDVKM. The ends lost 6 bases at V and 5 bases at J; junction bases unmatched: 19. CDR3 sequence: CASSKRGREAHRGDTQYF. The CDR3 bases are TGTGCCAGCAGCAAACGGGGGCGGGAGGCCCATCGGGGAGATACGCAGTATTTT.

J is TRBJ2-5 and V is TRBV28, with D possibly matching TRBD2 (5 bases). The CDR3 runs to 17 residues. V lost 6 bases and J lost 4, with 24 bases in between. Germline V gives CDR1 MDHEN, CDR2 SYDVKM. For the CDR3, the DNA is TGTGCCAGCAGGGGGTGGTTCGAAGGGAGAGAGAGAGAGACCCAGTACTTC. It yields the protein CASRGWFEGRERETQYF.

This chain joins TRBV7-2 and TRBJ1-3; 7 positions match TRBD1. Germline V gives CDR1 SGHTA, CDR2 FQGNSA. This CDR3 has 16 residues. After removal of 5 bases from V and 0 bases from J, the junction contained 7 bases not matched to a gene. CDR3 region: CASSTEQGSSGNTIYF. In nucleotides, the CDR3 is TGTGCCAGCAGCACAGAACAGGGGTCCTCTGGAAACACCATATATTTT. Based on the CDR3 plus reference TRBV7-2 and TRBJ1-3, the full variable domain is GAGVSQSPSNKVTEKGKDVELRCDPISGHTALYWYRQSLGQGLEFLIYFQGNSAPDKSGLPSDRFSAERTGGSVSTLTIQRTQQEDSAVYLCASSTEQGSSGNTIYFGEGSWLTVV.

The chain joins TRBV7-9 to TRBJ2-1; the match to TRBD2 covers 10 bases. The CDR3 sequence is 15 residues long. Germline V gene sequence: CDR1 SEHNR, CDR2 FQNEAQ (reference sequence). Trimming at V came to 3 bases and at J to 6 bases, leaving 5 bases not matched to a gene. The CDR3, as DNA: TGTGCCAGCAGCTTCGTAGCGGGAGGTCCCAATGAGCAGTTCTTC. Translating gives CASSFVAGGPNEQFF.

The chain joins TRBV4-2 to TRBJ1-3; maybe TRBD1 (5 bases). The V gene lost 4 bases and the J gene lost 2 bases, with 24 bases spanning the gap. The CDR3 length is 19 residues. From germline, CDR1 is LGHNA and CDR2 YNFKEQ. The CDR3 spells CASSRRVTGTLKTGNTIYF. CDR3 DNA sequence: TGTGCCAGCAGCCGCAGGGTTACCGGGACCTTAAAAACTGGAAACACCATATATTTT.

The chain has TRBV13 and TRBJ2-2; D call uncertain. Trimming pared 5 bases from V and 6 bases from J, leaving 10 bases between. This CDR3 has 13 residues. Germline CDR1 reads PRHDT; CDR2 reads FYEKMQ (reference sequence). CDR3 sequence: CASSERVAGELFF. The DNA for the CDR3 is TGTGCCAGCAGCGAACGGGTGGCCGGGGAGCTGTTTTTT.

This sequence joins TRBV5-1 and TRBJ2-7; tentative D call: TRBD2 (5 bases). CDR1 SGHRS and CDR2 YFSETQ come from the germline V gene. Trimming removed 0 bases at V and 4 bases at J, with 17 bases between. The CDR3 extends over 16 amino acids. The CDR3 DNA reads TGCGCCAGCAGCTTGGCCGGTGGCTCCCCGGGGTACGAGCAGTACTTC. Amino acids: CASSLAGGSPGYEQYF.

The chain recombines TRBV4-3 with TRBJ2-2; 10 nucleotides match TRBD1. V shed 2 bases and J 8 bases; nucleotides not matched to a gene: 8. CDR1 LGHNA and CDR2 YSLEER come from the germline V gene. The CDR3 loop spans 16 amino acids. The CDR3 sequence: CASSQKGTGVSGELFF. CDR3 in DNA: TGCGCCAGCAGCCAAAAAGGGACAGGGGTTTCTGGGGAGCTGTTTTTT.

V and J are TRBV7-8 and TRBJ2-5; D is ambiguous. The germline gives CDR1 SGHVS, CDR2 FQNEAQ. This CDR3 is 12 amino acids long. Trimming removed 3 bases from V and 3 bases from J, with 5 bases in between. For the CDR3, the DNA is TGTGCCAGCAGCTTTCAGGAAGAGACCCAGTACTTC. Translated: CASSFQEETQYF.

CDR3 sequence reads: CASSYTNSLWSYTF. The CDR3 nucleotides read TGTGCCAGCAGTTACACGAACAGCCTATGGAGCTACACCTTC. The chain carries TRBV6-5 and TRBJ1-2; D gene ambiguous. The germline V gene has CDR1 MNHEY and CDR2 SVGAGI. Deletions cut 2 bases from V and 9 bases from J, with 16 bases between. CDR3 size: 14 residues.

The chain is built from TRBV5-1 and TRBJ2-1; D possibly matches TRBD1 or TRBD2 (5 bases each). This CDR3 region has 17 residues. The germline V gene encodes CDR1 SGHRS and CDR2 YFSETQ. Trimming pared 4 bases from V and 0 bases from J, leaving 17 bases between. The CDR3 sequence: CASSPRRGQGSYNEQFF. CDR3 DNA: TGCGCCAGCAGCCCACGCCGCGGGCAGGGCTCCTACAATGAGCAGTTCTTC.